The 8 T cell receptor beta chains reported below all come from one sample, sequenced in a study of blood T cell repertoires in COVID-19. Repertoires were generated with immunoSEQ multiplex PCR, while TCRdb's copy carries only in-frame clones and drops some. The table includes around 250,000 clones, about four fifths detected once. Input material: peripheral blood. All receptors come from a man aged 30-40 years who had recovered from COVID-19.

The chain links TRBV4-1 to TRBJ1-2; 9 bases are shared with TRBD1. Germline assignment: CDR1 MGHRA and CDR2 YSYEKL. V was clipped by 6 bases and J by 7 bases; unmatched bases: 9. The CDR3 runs to 14 residues. In DNA, the CDR3 is TGCGCCAGCAGTTCCGGGACAGGGAGTCGTGGCTACACCTTC. Residues: CASSSGTGSRGYTF.

The chain employs TRBV2 and TRBJ2-1; a weak D match, TRBD2 (7 bases). CDR1 and CDR2 (germline): SNHLY, FYNNEI. The CDR3 runs to 14 residues. Trimming cost V 5 bases and J 8 bases, with 16 bases left between them. CDR3 in DNA: TGTGCCAGCAGTCAAGGGGGGGGCCCTTATGAGCAGTTCTTC. Translated, it gives CASSQGGGPYEQFF.

The chain employs TRBV12-1 and TRBJ2-3; the D segment call TRBD1 is taken from the table without a DNA check. TRBV12-1 is tagged as a pseudogene. The CDR3 has 17 amino acids. As DNA, the CDR3 is TGTGCCAGCAGCTTTGCGGGGACAGCCGATAGCACAGATACGCAGTATTTT. It specifies CASSFAGTADSTDTQYF.

Written as DNA, the CDR3 is TGTGCCAGCGGACCAATTAGCGGGGGGGACGGGGAGCTGTTTTTT. As protein: CASGPISGGDGELFF. V usage is TRBV28 and J usage is TRBJ2-2; 11 positions agree with TRBD2. J lost 7 bases, V lost 8 bases, and 9 bases had no gene match. The CDR3 totals 15 residues. CDR1 and CDR2 (germline): MDHEN, SYDVKM.

The rearrangement joins TRBV9 to TRBJ2-3; 11 nucleotides align to TRBD2. After removal of 4 bases from V and 2 bases from J, the junction contained 9 bases not matched to a gene. The CDR3 covers 17 residues. Per the germline V gene, CDR1 is SGDLS and CDR2 is YYNGEE. The CDR3 nucleotides read TGTGCCAGCAGCCCAAGCTCTAGCGGGGGGTACACAGATACGCAGTATTTT. Residues: CASSPSSSGGYTDTQYF.

The chain uses TRBV7-6 and TRBJ2-5, with 7 nucleotides matching TRBD1. The length of the CDR3 is 16 residues. The germline CDR1 and CDR2 sequences are SGHVS and FNYEAQ. With V trimmed by 2 bases and J by 4 bases, 10 bases remained unmatched. CDR3 sequence (DNA): TGTGCCAGCAGCTTAAGTCCGAGACAGGGTGGAGAGACCCAGTACTTC. Its protein is CASSLSPRQGGETQYF.

The chain recombines TRBV12-2 with TRBJ1-1. TRBV12-2 is a pseudogene. The CDR3 runs to 16 residues. The CDR3 nucleotides are TGTGCAAGTCGCTTGTACCCTGTGGGAGGGAAGACTGAAGCTTTCTTT. Encoded protein: CASRLYPVGGKTEAFF.

J is TRBJ1-2 and V is TRBV5-1, with D tentatively TRBD1 (5 bases). In germline, CDR1 is SGHRS, CDR2 YFSETQ. The CDR3 covers 13 residues. V dropped 3 bases and J dropped 3 bases, with 9 bases sitting between them. CDR3 bases: TGCGCCAGCAGCTCAGACAGAGACTATGGCTACACCTTC. It codes for CASSSDRDYGYTF.